Below are 26 T cell receptor beta chains sequenced from a single sample in a study of T cells after yellow fever vaccination. TCRdb re-called the 5' RACE reads with MiXCR, one entry per CDR3 protein. Seen here are some 350,000 distinct CDR3 sequences, approximately 3.9% observed once, and the top ten hold more than 20%. Sequences were derived from PBMCs, sampled 5 days after the yellow fever booster vaccination. These receptors all come from a man in his late teens or twenties who received the YFV17D yellow fever vaccine.

V and J are TRBV5-1 and TRBJ2-1, with 10 bases that match TRBD2. Germline lookup yields CDR1 SGHRS and CDR2 YFSETQ. Losses at the gene ends were 4 bases for V and 6 bases for J; bases not matched to a gene: 7. The CDR3 is 15 residues long. CDR3 bases: TGCGCCAGCAGCCCTACTAGCGGGGCTCGCAATGAGCAGTTCTTC. This encodes CASSPTSGARNEQFF.

This clonotype was seen more than once but under ten times. The chain has TRBV10-1 and TRBJ2-2; tentative D call: TRBD1 (6 bases). CDR3 size: 14 residues. Germline V CDR1 and CDR2: WNHNN, SYGVQD (reference sequence). Trimming left V 8 bases short and J 1 base short, with 11 bases between. This chain's CDR3 is CASAPGQNTGELFF. CDR3 bases: TGCGCCAGCGCCCCGGGACAGAACACCGGGGAGCTGTTTTTT.

In its sample, this clonotype was seen a few times. The chain couples TRBV7-9 to TRBJ2-4; TRBD1 matches 7 bases. The CDR3 is 15 amino acids. V shed 4 bases, J shed 8 bases, and the junction held 11 bases outside the gene matches. The germline V gene encodes CDR1 SEHNR and CDR2 FQNEAQ (reference sequence). The CDR3 sequence: CASSSDRVDRDIQYF. The CDR3 region has the DNA TGTGCCAGCAGCTCCGACAGGGTTGATAGAGACATTCAGTACTTC. The full variable domain, completed using reference TRBV7-9 and TRBJ2-4, is DTGVSQNPRHKITKRGQNVTFRCDPISEHNRLYWYRQTLGQGPEFLTYFQNEAQLEKSRLLSDRFSAERPKGSFSTLEIQRTEQGDSAMYLCASSSDRVDRDIQYFGAGTRLSVL.

V usage is TRBV7-8 and J usage is TRBJ2-3; D ambiguous. Per the germline V gene, CDR1 is SGHVS and CDR2 is FQNEAQ. Deletions cut 0 bases from V and 2 bases from J, with 12 bases between. This CDR3 has 16 residues. The CDR3 protein is CASSLAEPLVTDTQYF. In DNA form, the CDR3 reads TGTGCCAGCAGCTTAGCGGAACCGTTGGTCACAGATACGCAGTATTTT.

This clonotype was recorded at least ten times. The CDR3 coding sequence is TGCGCCAGCAGCCAAGGCCAGGGTAGGGAGACCCAGTACTTC. It translates to CASSQGQGRETQYF. This chain joins TRBV4-3 and TRBJ2-5, with TRBD1 as a possible D gene (5 bases). In germline, CDR1 is LGHNA, CDR2 YSLEER. The CDR3 consists of 14 residues. The V end lost 1 base, the J end lost 5 bases, and 11 bases lay between the germline ends.

The count of this clonotype is one. The chain has TRBV12-3 or TRBV12-4 and TRBJ1-1; no reliable D call. The CDR3 spans 13 residues. Trimming cost V 1 base and J 5 bases, with 8 bases left between them. The CDR3 coding sequence is TGTGCCAGCAGTTTAGAATTGGCGACTGAAGCTTTCTTT. It specifies CASSLELATEAFF.

The chain combines TRBV7-2 with TRBJ2-3; TRBD2 might be the D (6 bases). Per germline, CDR1 SGHTA and CDR2 FQGNSA. Trimming took off 5 bases at V and 6 bases at J, with 15 bases between the two ends. The CDR3 is 14 residues long. This CDR3 is CASSPHGGADTQYF. In DNA, the CDR3 is TGTGCCAGCAGCCCTCATGGAGGGGCGGATACGCAGTATTTT.

V gene TRBV11-2 combines with J gene TRBJ2-5; maybe TRBD2 (5 bases). CDR1 SGHAT and CDR2 FQNNGV come from the germline V gene. CDR3 length: 11 residues. V dropped 5 bases and J dropped 9 bases, with 10 bases sitting between them. DNA for the CDR3: TGTGCCAGCAGCCCTCTGCGGGCCCAGTACTTC. It specifies CASSPLRAQYF.

The gene calls are TRBV18 and TRBJ1-1; tentatively, D is TRBD1 (5 bases). The CDR3 covers 13 residues. The V gene lost 8 bases and the J gene lost 1 base, with 11 bases spanning the gap. Looked up from germline, CDR1 is KGHSH and CDR2 is LQKENI. CDR3 nucleotides: TGTGCCAGCCTTCTGGGGGGGAACACTGAAGCTTTCTTT. This translates into CASLLGGNTEAFF.

V and J are TRBV9 and TRBJ1-6; no clear D. V lost 0 bases, J lost 7 bases, and 11 bases lay in between. The CDR3 spans 15 residues. Germline CDR1 reads SGDLS; CDR2 reads YYNGEE. CDR3: CASSVEVTPNSPLHF. Here the CDR3 DNA reads TGTGCCAGCAGCGTAGAGGTGACACCAAATTCACCCCTCCACTTT.

The chain joins TRBV4-1 to TRBJ2-7; 9 bases map to TRBD2. CDR1 is MGHRA, CDR2 YSYEKL, per germline. V shed 4 bases, J shed 3 bases, and the junction held 10 bases outside the gene matches. The CDR3 is 16 residues long. The CDR3: CASSPSDTSGLYEQYF. The CDR3 nucleotides are TGCGCCAGCAGCCCGTCTGACACTAGCGGGCTCTACGAGCAGTACTTC.

The chain employs TRBV29-1 and TRBJ1-5; unclear D gene. The CDR3 runs to 13 residues. The V end was cut by 4 bases, the J end by 4 bases, with 11 bases between. Germline CDR1 is SQVTM and CDR2 is ANQGSEA. The CDR3 DNA is TGCAGCGTTGCATTTCGGGAAAATCAGCCCCAGCATTTT. Translating gives CSVAFRENQPQHF.

V gene TRBV11-2 combines with J gene TRBJ2-3; 9 bases agree with TRBD2. This CDR3 has 15 amino acids. V shed 10 bases, J shed 2 bases, and the junction held 10 bases outside the gene matches. CDR1 and CDR2 from the germline V gene are SGHAT and FQNNGV. The CDR3 DNA reads as TGTGCCACCACACAGCGGGGGGCAGTCACAGATACGCAGTATTTT. The encoded protein is CATTQRGAVTDTQYF.

In its sample, this clonotype was seen many times. The chain joins TRBV4-3 to TRBJ2-5; TRBD2 matches at 10 bases. The length of the CDR3 is 16 residues. Germline lookup yields CDR1 LGHNA and CDR2 YSLEER. The junction had 1 base not matched to a gene; V was cut back by 0 bases and J by 0 bases. Written as DNA, the CDR3 is TGCGCCAGCAGCCAAGAACTAGCGGGGTACCAAGAGACCCAGTACTTC. Translating it yields CASSQELAGYQETQYF.

The chain is built from TRBV18 and TRBJ2-1; 9 nucleotides line up with TRBD1. Germline CDR1 and CDR2: KGHSH and LQKENI. The CDR3 is made up of 12 amino acids. After removal of 5 bases from V and 8 bases from J, the junction contained 1 base not matched to a gene. CDR3 bases: TGTGCCAGCTCAAGGGACAGGGATGAGCAGTTCTTC. Protein: CASSRDRDEQFF.

This clonotype appeared many times. The chain carries TRBV6-5 and TRBJ2-7, with D unresolved. CDR1 and CDR2 (germline): MNHEY, SVGAGI. The CDR3 extends over 12 amino acids. Trimming shortened V by 0 bases and J by 6 bases, and 6 bases separated the two germline ends. Written as DNA, the CDR3 is TGTGCCAGCAGTTACTCAGACTCCGAGCAGTACTTC. Protein product: CASSYSDSEQYF.

Many counts were recorded for this clonotype. V usage is TRBV5-5 and J usage is TRBJ2-1, with 8 bases matching TRBD1. The germline gives CDR1 SGHKS, CDR2 YYEKEE (reference sequence). V gave up 0 bases and J gave up 5 bases; unmatched junction bases: 4. There are 15 residues in the CDR3. The CDR3 DNA is TGTGCCAGCAGCTTGGTGGACAGGGCCCACAATGAGCAGTTCTTC. As protein: CASSLVDRAHNEQFF.

CDR3 amino acids: CASSMRIAKNIQYF. The CDR3 DNA reads as TGTGCCAGCAGCATGCGGATAGCCAAAAACATTCAGTACTTC. The chain couples TRBV2 to TRBJ2-4; D gene uncertain. V was cut by 6 bases and J by 0 bases, with 9 bases left in between. This CDR3 is 14 amino acids long. In germline, CDR1 is SNHLY, CDR2 FYNNEI.

This clonotype was seen at least ten times. This CDR3 is CASRWGSTDTQYF. The CDR3 DNA reads as TGTGCCAGCAGGTGGGGGAGCACAGATACGCAGTATTTT. The chain employs TRBV7-8 and TRBJ2-3; D possibly matches TRBD1 or TRBD2 (5 bases each). The CDR3 is 13 residues long. The ends were cut back, 6 bases at V and 0 bases at J, with 7 bases in the middle. The germline gives CDR1 SGHVS, CDR2 FQNEAQ.

This clonotype was counted a few times. The V gene is TRBV25-1, the J gene TRBJ2-3, with D possibly being TRBD1 or TRBD2 (5 bases each). The CDR3 consists of 14 residues. Germline loops: CDR1 MGHDK, CDR2 SYGVNS. The germline V and J ends were trimmed by 3 bases and 3 bases, with 10 bases remaining between them. CDR3 residues: CASSDPGRTDTQYF. CDR3 sequence (DNA): TGTGCCAGCAGTGATCCAGGGAGAACAGATACGCAGTATTTT.

This clonotype came up a few times. The CDR3 is CASRGQGAGETQYF. The CDR3 DNA reads TGTGCCAGCAGGGGACAGGGGGCAGGGGAGACCCAGTACTTC. V and J are TRBV12-3 or TRBV12-4 and TRBJ2-5; the match to TRBD1 covers 12 bases. J gave up 5 bases and V 6 bases, and 4 bases lay outside the gene matches. This CDR3 comprises 14 residues.

Concerning this clonotype itself: A clone one base away is much larger, so this may be a read error. This chain links TRBV20-1 with TRBJ2-2; 7 positions agree with TRBD1. Germline trimming cut 4 bases from V and 4 bases from J; bases unmatched to any gene: 3. The CDR3 has 13 residues. Germline V gene lookup returns CDR1 DFQATT and CDR2 SNEGSKA (reference sequence). The CDR3 DNA is TGCAGTGCTAACAGGGGAGTCACCGGGGAGCTGTTTTTT. The encoded protein is CSANRGVTGELFF.

This clonotype was observed at least ten times. This rearrangement joins TRBV29-1 to TRBJ1-3, with a tentative D call TRBD1 (5 bases). Trimming removed 4 bases from V and 3 bases from J, with 10 bases in between. Germline V CDR1 and CDR2: SQVTM, ANQGSEA. The CDR3 is 13 amino acids. CDR3: CSVVLQDGNTIYF. In DNA, the CDR3 is TGCAGCGTTGTTCTACAGGATGGAAACACCATATATTTT.

This clonotype was recorded many times. CDR3 nucleotide sequence: TGTGCCAGCAGCTTGGAGGGCGCGGGAGATACGCAGTATTTT. This encodes CASSLEGAGDTQYF. V usage is TRBV5-4 and J usage is TRBJ2-3; D is possibly TRBD2 (5 bases). V gave up 0 bases and J gave up 5 bases, with 10 bases separating them. The germline CDR1 and CDR2 sequences are SGHNT and YYREEE (reference sequence). The CDR3 length is 14 residues.

This clonotype was detected ten times or more. This sequence joins TRBV5-1 and TRBJ1-6, with D possibly TRBD1 on 5 matching bases. The CDR3 contains 14 residues. From germline, CDR1 is SGHRS and CDR2 YFSETQ. V shed 4 bases and J shed 7 bases, with 12 bases lying between them. CDR3 bases: TGCGCCAGCAGCACCGGGACGATGAATTCACCCCTCCACTTT. It translates to CASSTGTMNSPLHF.

This clonotype was found a few times. The V call is TRBV10-3, the J call TRBJ1-3; weak D call: TRBD1 (5 bases). The CDR3 length is 14 residues. CDR1 and CDR2 from the germline V gene are ENHRY and SYGVKD. V was trimmed by 6 bases and J by 3 bases, leaving 12 bases between them. CDR3 nucleotides: TGTGCCATCAGGGGCAGGGAAAGTGGAAACACCATATATTTT. Its protein is CAIRGRESGNTIYF.